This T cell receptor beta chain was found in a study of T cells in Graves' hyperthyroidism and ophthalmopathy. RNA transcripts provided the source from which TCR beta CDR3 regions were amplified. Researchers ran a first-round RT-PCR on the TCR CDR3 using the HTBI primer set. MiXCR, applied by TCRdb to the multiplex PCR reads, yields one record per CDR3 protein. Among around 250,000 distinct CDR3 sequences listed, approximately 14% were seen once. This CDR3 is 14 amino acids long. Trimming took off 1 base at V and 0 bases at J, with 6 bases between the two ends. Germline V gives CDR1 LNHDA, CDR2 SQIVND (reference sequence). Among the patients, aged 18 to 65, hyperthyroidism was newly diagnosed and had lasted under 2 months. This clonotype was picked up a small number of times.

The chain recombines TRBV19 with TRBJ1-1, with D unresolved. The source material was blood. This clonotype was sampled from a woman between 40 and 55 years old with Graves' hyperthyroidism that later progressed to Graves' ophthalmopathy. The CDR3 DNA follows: TGTGCCAGTAGTATAGGCAGCATGAACACTGAAGCTTTCTTT. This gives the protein CASSIGSMNTEAFF.